These 7 T cell receptor beta chains were all obtained from the same sample, sequenced in a study of cytomegalovirus exposure and HLA in healthy donors. Use of 60 Vbeta and 13 Jbeta primers characterized the PCR. Sequencing was performed with immunoSEQ multiplex PCR; in TCRdb, only in-frame clones are kept and a portion is missing. This sample has 200,000 to 250,000 clones, with almost 70% found just once. Sequenced: PBMCs. The receptor set was obtained from a man in his forties or fifties in good health and CMV-seropositive.

In its sample, this clone was seen a few times. The CDR3 spells CASSLSPGGLHYGYTF. The CDR3 DNA follows: TGTGCCAGCAGTTTATCCCCGGGGGGGCTGCACTATGGCTACACCTTC. This sequence joins TRBV6-5 and TRBJ1-2, with TRBD1 as a possible D gene (6 bases). The CDR3 has 16 amino acids. The germline CDR1 and CDR2 sequences are MNHEY and SVGAGI. Deletions cut 4 bases from V and 3 bases from J, with 18 bases between.

V is TRBV5-4 and J is TRBJ1-1; unclear D gene. This CDR3 is 13 amino acids long. V was clipped by 4 bases and J by 1 base, with 8 bases between them. Germline V gene data show CDR1 as SGHNT and CDR2 as YYREEE (reference sequence). CDR3 loop: CASSLGRNTEAFF. The CDR3 nucleotides read TGTGCCAGCAGCCTCGGGAGGAACACTGAAGCTTTCTTT.

The chain recombines TRBV5-6 with TRBJ1-1; 9 bases line up with TRBD1. The germline CDR1 and CDR2 sequences are SGHDT and YYEEEE. This CDR3 is 16 amino acids long. J gave up 1 base and V 2 bases, and 6 bases lay outside the gene matches. In nucleotides, the CDR3 is TGTGCCAGCAGCTTTTATCCGGGACAGGGGAACACTGAAGCTTTCTTT. Protein sequence: CASSFYPGQGNTEAFF.

V and J are TRBV13 and TRBJ2-1; 9 bases are a match to TRBD2. The V gene's germline CDR1 is PRHDT and CDR2 FYEKMQ (reference sequence). Trimming cost V 2 bases and J 8 bases; bases outside gene matches: 7. The CDR3 sequence is 15 residues long. CDR3 bases: TGTGCCAGCAGCTTACTTGGCGGGGGGGCAGATGAGCAGTTCTTC. Translating gives CASSLLGGGADEQFF.

The chain recombines TRBV6-5 with TRBJ2-7, with D perhaps matching TRBD2 (5 bases). This CDR3 is built from 14 residues. Per the germline V gene, CDR1 is MNHEY and CDR2 is SVGAGI. Trimming removed 7 bases at V and 6 bases at J, with 19 bases between. The CDR3 nucleotides read TGTGCCAGCAACGAGAGGGTGATCCCGGGCGAGCAGTACTTC. Translation: CASNERVIPGEQYF.

This chain joins TRBV19 and TRBJ2-5; D is ambiguous. V was clipped by 1 base and J by 1 base, with 10 bases between them. The CDR3 is 15 amino acids. CDR1 LNHDA and CDR2 SQIVND come from the germline V gene (reference sequence). CDR3 coding DNA: TGTGCCAGTAGTATAGCGGGTCTACTCCAAGAGACCCAGTACTTC. It codes for CASSIAGLLQETQYF.

The gene calls are TRBV15 and TRBJ2-3; TRBD2 is a possible D gene (6 bases). The CDR3 is 14 residues long. Between the trimmed V and J ends, which lost 6 bases and 2 bases, there was a span of 12 bases. Germline V CDR1 and CDR2: LNHNV, YYDKDF (reference sequence). CDR3 nucleotide sequence: TGTGCCACCAGTCTCCGGGGGACCACAGATACGCAGTATTTT. Protein: CATSLRGTTDTQYF.